One and the same sample provided the 9 T cell receptor beta chains below, sequenced in a study of CD8 T cells in Susac syndrome. An input of about 0.5 to 1 ug of RNA was subjected to reverse transcription using random hexamers. One entry per CDR3 protein, called by TCRdb with MiXCR from the immunoSEQ multiplex PCR reads. The sample records about 190,000 distinct CDR3 sequences, around 90% being singletons. The sequencing input was CD4+ T cells from PBMCs. The receptors derive from a human donor with Susac syndrome.

This chain uses TRBV9 with TRBJ1-1; D gene ambiguous. The germline V gene encodes CDR1 SGDLS and CDR2 YYNGEE. The CDR3 contains 10 residues. V lost 3 bases, J lost 10 bases, and 7 bases lay in between. CDR3 DNA sequence: TGTGCCAGCAGCGCGTTCGGAGCTTTCTTT. Translating gives CASSAFGAFF.

This rearrangement joins TRBV11-2 to TRBJ2-1; unclear D gene. Germline values: CDR1 SGHAT, CDR2 FQNNGV. V was cut by 5 bases and J by 8 bases, with 16 bases left in between. The CDR3 contains 14 residues. In nucleotides, the CDR3 is TGTGCCAGCAGCCAGATCAAAAGGAACCATGAGCAGTTCTTC. Its protein product is CASSQIKRNHEQFF. Using reference TRBV11-2 and TRBJ2-1 for the parts outside the CDR3, the full variable domain is EAGVAQSPRYKIIEKRQSVAFWCNPISGHATLYWYQQILGQGPKLLIQFQNNGVVDDSQLPKDRFSAERLKGVDSTLKIQPAKLEDSAVYLCASSQIKRNHEQFFGPGTRLTVL.

The chain employs TRBV25-1 and TRBJ2-5; TRBD1 matches 7 bases. This CDR3 comprises 14 residues. Looked up from germline, CDR1 is MGHDK and CDR2 is SYGVNS. V lost 6 bases, J lost 9 bases, and 13 bases stayed unmatched. The CDR3, as DNA: TGTGCCAGCAGCACCCCTGGGACAGACAGGCCCCAGTACTTC. Residues: CASSTPGTDRPQYF. Supplemented by reference TRBV25-1 and TRBJ2-5, the full variable domain reads EADIYQTPRYLVIGTGKKITLECSQTMGHDKMYWYQQDPGMELHLIHYSYGVNSTEKGDLSSESTVSRIRTEHFPLTLESARPSHTSQYLCASSTPGTDRPQYFGPGTRLLVL.

The chain couples TRBV27 to TRBJ1-1, with 9 bases aligning to TRBD1. Germline V lookup: CDR1 MNHEY, CDR2 SMNVEV (reference sequence). The CDR3 extends over 12 amino acids. With 3 bases clipped from V and 9 bases from J, the junction kept 2 bases outside the gene matches. In nucleotides, the CDR3 is TGTGCCAGCAGTTTCGGACAGGGGAAAGCTTTCTTT. It specifies CASSFGQGKAFF.

The rearrangement uses TRBV10-1 and TRBJ2-2; 8 positions agree with TRBD1. This CDR3 is built from 13 residues. V was pared by 8 bases and J by 6 bases, with 5 bases of the junction left unmatched. The germline gives CDR1 WNHNN, CDR2 SYGVQD (reference sequence). The CDR3 DNA reads TGCGCCAGCGGACAGGGTGGATCCGGGGAGCTGTTTTTT. Its protein product is CASGQGGSGELFF.

V and J are TRBV28 and TRBJ2-7; D gene ambiguous. The germline V and J ends were trimmed by 3 bases and 2 bases, with 8 bases remaining between them. This CDR3 is built from 13 residues. CDR1 is MDHEN and CDR2 is SYDVKM in the germline V gene. The CDR3 loop reads CASSFGYAYEQYF. The CDR3 DNA follows: TGTGCCAGCAGTTTTGGATATGCCTACGAGCAGTACTTC.

The genes are TRBV20-1 and TRBJ1-3; the D gene is possibly TRBD1 (5 bases). Trimming stripped 0 bases from V and 3 bases from J, with 9 bases between. The CDR3 extends over 14 amino acids. Germline CDR1 and CDR2: DFQATT and SNEGSKA (reference sequence). CDR3 sequence: CSARDLTDGNTIYF. The CDR3 nucleotides are TGCAGTGCTAGAGATTTGACAGATGGAAACACCATATATTTT.

This clonotype was picked up one time. The gene calls are TRBV20-1 and TRBJ2-2; 7 bases are a match to TRBD1. Germline V CDR1 and CDR2: DFQATT, SNEGSKA (reference sequence). The trim removed 2 bases at V and 7 bases at J, leaving 13 bases unmatched. The CDR3 contains 16 residues. The chain's CDR3 is CSARPPGLTGIGELFF. CDR3 DNA sequence: TGCAGTGCTAGACCGCCGGGATTGACAGGGATCGGGGAGCTGTTTTTT.

The chain couples TRBV10-3 to TRBJ2-3; 8 positions match TRBD2. There are 14 residues in the CDR3. Germline values: CDR1 ENHRY, CDR2 SYGVKD. J gave up 4 bases and V 0 bases, and 0 bases lay outside the gene matches. The chain's CDR3 is CAISESSGADTQYF. The CDR3 DNA reads TGTGCCATCAGTGAGTCTAGCGGGGCAGATACGCAGTATTTT.